Sequencing of this T cell receptor (beta chain) was carried out in a study of T cells in Graves' hyperthyroidism and ophthalmopathy. General observations from the study: Most thyroid clonotypes expanded above 0.001 appeared in blood too.

The CDR3 consists of 15 residues. Trimming took off 3 bases at V and 5 bases at J, with 17 bases between the two ends. CDR1 SGHAT and CDR2 FQNNGV come from the germline V gene. TCR beta CDR3 regions were amplified from RNA transcripts. First-round RT-PCR targeting the TCR CDR3 was performed with the HTBI primer set. Using its own MiXCR run on the multiplex PCR reads, TCRdb lists one record per CDR3 protein. The sample holds under 300,000 distinct CDR3 sequences, more than 10% seen once. In its sample, this clonotype was seen many times. Its antigen remains unidentified. This chain joins TRBV11-2 and TRBJ2-7, with D possibly being TRBD1 (6 bases). What was sequenced was blood. The TCR originated in a woman aged 25 to 39 with Graves' hyperthyroidism that later progressed to Graves' ophthalmopathy. CDR3 sequence: CASSFTGTPSDEQYF. The CDR3 DNA reads TGTGCCAGCAGCTTTACCGGGACACCAAGTGACGAGCAGTACTTC.